A selection of T cell receptor beta chains follows, all from one sample in a study of CD8+CD57+ T cells in acquired aplastic anemia. MiXCR, run by TCRdb on the reads, gives a single entry per CDR3 protein. Here the sample spans 450,000 to 600,000 distinct CDR3 sequences, more than 25% being singletons. The sample comprised sorted CD4+, CD8+, or CD8+CD57+ T cells (not recorded which) from PBMCs. The receptor set was obtained from a human donor with aplastic anemia. Both conserved end residues are part of each CDR3. The listing skips clone size in some rows; elsewhere it reads once, few, many or a size class.

CASSQVGTVNYGYTF	TRBV3-1	TRBJ1-2	NA
CATSDSYTGELFF	TRBV24-1	TRBJ2-2	NA
CASSFALAGEFEQYF	TRBV2	TRBJ2-7	NA
CASSLLLGNTIYF	TRBV5-1	TRBJ1-3	many
CASRQDFGSSGNTIYF	TRBV14	TRBJ1-3	NA
CATSTQSPTGETQYF	TRBV15	TRBJ2-5	many
CASSPQGQSYEQYF	TRBV2	TRBJ2-7	few
CATSTGPTGQPQHF	TRBV24-1	TRBJ1-5	many
CASTFQAASTDTQYF	TRBV2	TRBJ2-3	many
CASSYTGTSPGPGNTIYF	TRBV6-2/TRBV6-3	TRBJ1-3	NA
CASSLVGTDTQYF	TRBV7-9	TRBJ2-3	many
CASSVGRGPNSPLHF	TRBV9	TRBJ1-6	few
CSVVSGNSYEQYF	TRBV29-1	TRBJ2-7	many
CASSQQGGSNQPQHF	TRBV12-3/TRBV12-4	TRBJ1-5	few
CASSWARASYEQHF	TRBV19	TRBJ2-7	NA
CSARAGYGTDTQYF	TRBV20-1	TRBJ2-3	NA
CSARDLVRPISYEQYF	TRBV20-1	TRBJ2-7	NA
CASSFSRQATNYGYTF	TRBV11-1	TRBJ1-2	few
CASRIRQGTGFGGYTF	TRBV12-3/TRBV12-4	TRBJ1-2	few
CSLGTGDSNQPQHF	TRBV29-1	TRBJ1-5	NA
CASSHKLGTVTYEQYF	TRBV16	TRBJ2-7	NA
CASTRTGENYGYTF	TRBV9	TRBJ1-2	many
CASKSTGPYEQYF	TRBV10-3	TRBJ2-7	NA
CASSSASGGNEQFF	TRBV11-1	TRBJ2-1	NA
CSARGFSAWTEAFF	TRBV20-1	TRBJ1-1	many
CASSFQVGLAGGTDTQYF	TRBV5-1	TRBJ2-3	once
CASSQRIGNTIYF	TRBV4-3	TRBJ1-3	few
CASSETSGLYGYTF	TRBV2	TRBJ1-2	NA